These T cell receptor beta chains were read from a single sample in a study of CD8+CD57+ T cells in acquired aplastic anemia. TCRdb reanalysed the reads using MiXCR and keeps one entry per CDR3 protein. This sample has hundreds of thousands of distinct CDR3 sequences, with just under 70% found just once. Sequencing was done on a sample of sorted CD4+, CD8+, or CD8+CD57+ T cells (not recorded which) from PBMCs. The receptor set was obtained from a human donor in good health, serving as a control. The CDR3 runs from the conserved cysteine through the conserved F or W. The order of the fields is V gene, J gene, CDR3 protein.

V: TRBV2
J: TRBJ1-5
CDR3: CASIGEIRTQPQHF

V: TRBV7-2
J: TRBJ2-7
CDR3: CASSHSRTGESYEQYF

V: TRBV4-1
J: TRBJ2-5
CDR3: CASSQDLAGGGETQYF

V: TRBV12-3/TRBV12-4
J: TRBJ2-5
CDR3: CASSCGQGARETQYF

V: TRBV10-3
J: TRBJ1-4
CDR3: CAISESFGEKLFF

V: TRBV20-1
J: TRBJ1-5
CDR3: CSARTASQQPQHF

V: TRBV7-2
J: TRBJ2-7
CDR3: CASSFGSYEQYF

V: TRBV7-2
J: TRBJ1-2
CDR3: CASSFLPGQGGYTF

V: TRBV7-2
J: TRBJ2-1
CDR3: CASSLLSGGSLTYNEQFF

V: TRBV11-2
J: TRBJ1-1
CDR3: CASKQTLTEAFF

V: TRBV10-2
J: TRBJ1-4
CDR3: CASTGLQGNEENLFF

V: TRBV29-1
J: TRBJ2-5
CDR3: CSVGDVQQYF

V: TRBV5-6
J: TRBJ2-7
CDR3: CASSLTESSYEQYF

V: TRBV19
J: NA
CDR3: CASNRPHRPQHF

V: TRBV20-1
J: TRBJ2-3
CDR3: CSARRLLDSQADTQYF

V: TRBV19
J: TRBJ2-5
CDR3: CASSIGGDRTF

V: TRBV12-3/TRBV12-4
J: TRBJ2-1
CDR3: CASTVRTGIEQFF

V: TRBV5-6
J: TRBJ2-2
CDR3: CASKNMGGPGELFF

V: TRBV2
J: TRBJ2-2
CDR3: CASSTGLYTGELLF

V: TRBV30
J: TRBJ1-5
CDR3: CAWSLGENSNQPQHF

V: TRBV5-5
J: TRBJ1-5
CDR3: CASSQGVAQPQHF

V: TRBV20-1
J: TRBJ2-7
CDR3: CSASDKGMATYF

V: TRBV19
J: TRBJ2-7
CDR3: CASSSGGIDEQYF

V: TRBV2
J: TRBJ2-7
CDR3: CASSLVRGTETQYF

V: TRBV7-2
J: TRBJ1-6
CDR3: CAGTGSGANVLTFHF

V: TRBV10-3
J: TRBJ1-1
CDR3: CAMSGGRTEAFF

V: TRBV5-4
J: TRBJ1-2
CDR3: CASSLGSRIVGYTF

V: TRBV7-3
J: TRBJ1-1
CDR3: CASSLQGNLNTEAFF

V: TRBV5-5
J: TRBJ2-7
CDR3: CASSLQAGGPDEQYF

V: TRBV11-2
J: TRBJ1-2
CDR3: CASSVARRGSGGSDGYTF

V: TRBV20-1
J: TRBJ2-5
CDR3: CSARGGEFVTQYF

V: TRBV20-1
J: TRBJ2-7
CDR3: CSASNLAGGEQYF

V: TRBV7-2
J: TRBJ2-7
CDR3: CASSSRLAGYEQYF

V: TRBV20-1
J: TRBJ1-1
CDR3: CSARDATAETFF

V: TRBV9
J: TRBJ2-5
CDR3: CASSLGGGEAYETQYF

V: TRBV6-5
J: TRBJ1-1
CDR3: CASSLVGSTEAFF

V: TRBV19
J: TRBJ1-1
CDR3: CASSKKGREAFF

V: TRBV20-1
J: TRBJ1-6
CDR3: CSATLADKYTLHF

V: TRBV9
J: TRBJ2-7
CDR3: CASSFSGGGHEEYF

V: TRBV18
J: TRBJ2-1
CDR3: CASSSTGPAYNEQFF